The 17 T cell receptor beta chains below were found in one sample sequenced in a study of blood T cell repertoires in COVID-19 (dated by TCRdb to 2018 to 2021). Library preparation employed the immunoSEQ multiplex PCR assay. TCRdb obtained this table from immuneACCESS and retained in-frame rearrangements with V and J assigned. These tables miss some clones; where compared with another copy, unresolved V genes account for less than half of the shortfall, and the remainder is unexplained. This sample lists 300,000 to 400,000 clones; over 80% were detected once. The ten largest account for 6% to 7% of the sample. Sequencing used peripheral blood. These receptor sequences come from a woman in her 50s with COVID-19, enrolled during active disease.

The chain joins TRBV6-5 to TRBJ1-1, with D maybe TRBD1 (5 bases). CDR3 length equals 13 residues. Trimming removed 6 bases from V and 4 bases from J, with 12 bases in between. The germline V gene encodes CDR1 MNHEY and CDR2 SVGAGI. The CDR3 coding sequence is TGTGCCAGCAGGGGGGGTAAGGGCACTGAAGCTTTCTTT. Translating it yields CASRGGKGTEAFF.

The V and J genes are TRBV27 and TRBJ2-5; 7 bases match TRBD1. Germline V lookup: CDR1 MNHEY, CDR2 SMNVEV (reference sequence). J was trimmed by 3 bases and V by 5 bases; bases with no gene match: 12. This CDR3 contains 16 residues. Here the CDR3 reads CASSRRTGVGEETQYF. Written as DNA, the CDR3 is TGTGCCAGCAGTCGAAGGACAGGTGTAGGGGAAGAGACCCAGTACTTC.

CDR3 coding DNA: TGTGCCAGCAGCCCAGGACTAGCGGGATGGGGAGAGACCCAGTACTTC. Its protein is CASSPGLAGWGETQYF. V usage is TRBV7-6 and J usage is TRBJ2-5; TRBD2 aligns across 12 bases. V dropped 5 bases and J dropped 4; count of bases not matched to a gene: 8. This CDR3 is 16 amino acids long. Germline V gives CDR1 SGHVS, CDR2 FNYEAQ. Full variable domain (missing parts from reference TRBV7-6 and TRBJ2-5): GAGVSQSPRYKVTKRGQDVALRCDPISGHVSLYWYRQALGQGPEFLTYFNYEAQQDKSGLPNDRFSAERPEGSISTLTIQRTEQRDSAMYRCASSPGLAGWGETQYFGPGTRLLVL.

The chain is built from TRBV4-2 and TRBJ1-5, with 9 bases fitting TRBD1. The CDR3 contains 15 residues. Germline assignment: CDR1 LGHNA and CDR2 YNFKEQ. Unmatched junction bases numbered 5, after V lost 1 base and J lost 7 bases. DNA for the CDR3: TGTGCCAGCAGCCAAGGGGAGGACAGGGGACAGCCCCAGCATTTT. Its protein is CASSQGEDRGQPQHF.

The chain joins TRBV7-2 to TRBJ2-7, with 11 bases fitting TRBD2. There are 17 residues in the CDR3. The V and J ends lost 5 bases and 0 bases, in that order; junction bases with no gene match: 9. Per the germline V gene, CDR1 is SGHTA and CDR2 is FQGNSA. The CDR3 region is CASSRLAGGADSYEQYF. The CDR3 DNA reads TGTGCCAGCAGCCGGCTAGCGGGAGGAGCTGACTCCTACGAGCAGTACTTC.

V is TRBV5-1 and J is TRBJ2-5, with unresolved D. The CDR3 runs to 14 residues. Trimming cost V 3 bases and J 2 bases, with 11 bases left between them. Looked up from germline, CDR1 is SGHRS and CDR2 is YFSETQ. In DNA, the CDR3 is TGCGCCAGCAGCTCCCCGACGGGTCAAGAGACCCAGTACTTC. Translation: CASSSPTGQETQYF.

This chain uses TRBV25-1 with TRBJ2-2; D remains unclear. This CDR3 has 14 residues. The V gene lost 7 bases and the J gene lost 0 bases, with 9 bases spanning the gap. Germline CDR1 and CDR2: MGHDK and SYGVNS. The CDR3 sequence is CASTATTNTGELFF. In nucleotides, the CDR3 is TGTGCCAGCACGGCCACTACGAACACCGGGGAGCTGTTTTTT.

V usage is TRBV29-1 and J usage is TRBJ1-1, with a tentative D call TRBD1 (5 bases). V was trimmed by 5 bases and J by 0 bases, leaving 16 bases between them. CDR1 and CDR2 (germline): SQVTM, ANQGSEA. The CDR3 extends over 15 amino acids. The CDR3 nucleotides are TGCAGCGTTAACCGGGGGGAAGGGGTGAACACTGAAGCTTTCTTT. This gives the protein CSVNRGEGVNTEAFF.

The chain has TRBV7-2 and TRBJ1-1; a possible D gene is TRBD1 (5 bases). Trimming pared 5 bases from V and 4 bases from J, leaving 11 bases between. The CDR3 runs 13 residues. The V gene's germline CDR1 is SGHTA and CDR2 FQGNSA. The CDR3 region is CASSDQGGTEAFF. CDR3 nucleotides: TGTGCCAGCAGCGATCAGGGAGGCACTGAAGCTTTCTTT.

This sequence joins TRBV27 and TRBJ1-5, with a possible D match to TRBD1 (6 bases). The CDR3 is 15 residues long. Germline CDR1 MNHEY, CDR2 SMNVEV (reference sequence). V was trimmed by 4 bases and J by 2 bases, leaving 12 bases between them. CDR3 in amino acids: CASSSLTGGNQPQHF. In DNA, the CDR3 is TGTGCCAGCAGTTCCCTGACAGGAGGCAATCAGCCCCAGCATTTT.

This clone has only a few counts. The rearrangement joins TRBV7-9 to TRBJ1-3; the D is unclear. Looked up from germline, CDR1 is SEHNR and CDR2 is FQNEAQ (reference sequence). V was pared by 3 bases and J by 0 bases, with 9 bases between. This CDR3 is 15 amino acids long. The CDR3: CASSFSGNSGNTIYF. DNA for the CDR3: TGTGCCAGCAGCTTCTCCGGGAACTCTGGAAACACCATATATTTT. Looking up the rest from reference TRBV7-9 and TRBJ1-3 gives the full variable domain: DTGVSQNPRHKITKRGQNVTFRCDPISEHNRLYWYRQTLGQGPEFLTYFQNEAQLEKSRLLSDRFSAERPKGSFSTLEIQRTEQGDSAMYLCASSFSGNSGNTIYFGEGSWLTVV.

This clone was recorded only once. The chain links TRBV6-2 or TRBV6-3 to TRBJ2-7, with TRBD2 matching over 12 bases. The CDR3 is 18 amino acids. Germline V gene data show CDR1 as MNHEY and CDR2 as SVGEGT. V was clipped by 0 bases and J by 1 base; unmatched bases: 7. The CDR3 region has the DNA TGTGCCAGCAGTTACTCAGGACTAGCGGGATTCGAATCCTACGAGCAGTACTTC. Translated: CASSYSGLAGFESYEQYF.

This chain links TRBV18 with TRBJ2-1, with 7 nucleotides matching TRBD1. Per germline, CDR1 KGHSH and CDR2 LQKENI. The CDR3 extends over 12 amino acids. V was clipped by 3 bases and J by 9 bases; unmatched bases: 2. CDR3 in amino acids: CASSPTGSEQFF. The CDR3 nucleotides are TGTGCCAGCTCACCGACAGGGAGTGAGCAGTTCTTC.

The chain uses TRBV28 and TRBJ1-4; a possible D gene is TRBD1 (5 bases). CDR3 size: 22 residues. The ends were cut back, 6 bases at V and 1 base at J, with 33 bases in the middle. In germline, CDR1 is MDHEN, CDR2 SYDVKM. This CDR3 reads CASSPLQGTPLPHPGTNEKLFF. CDR3 DNA: TGTGCCAGCAGCCCCCTCCAGGGTACCCCACTCCCACATCCGGGAACTAATGAAAAACTGTTTTTT.

This clone was seen more than once but under ten times. The V call is TRBV4-2, the J call TRBJ1-3; 8 bases fit TRBD1. The CDR3 loop spans 16 amino acids. The V gene end was trimmed by 0 bases and the J gene end by 3 bases; junction bases not matched to a gene: 4. Germline V gene sequence: CDR1 LGHNA, CDR2 YNFKEQ. The CDR3 loop reads CASSQDRTGFGNTIYF. CDR3 DNA: TGTGCCAGCAGCCAAGATAGGACAGGGTTTGGAAACACCATATATTTT.

This chain joins TRBV4-3 and TRBJ2-3, with a possible D match to TRBD1 (6 bases). The germline V gene has CDR1 LGHNA and CDR2 YSLEER. The CDR3 contains 17 residues. V was cut by 1 base and J by 0 bases, with 14 bases left in between. CDR3: CASSQGIRGSSTDTQYF. The CDR3 DNA is TGCGCCAGCAGCCAAGGAATAAGGGGGTCTAGCACAGATACGCAGTATTTT.

This chain joins TRBV18 and TRBJ2-7; D unclear. V was clipped by 0 bases and J by 2 bases, with 8 bases between them. The CDR3 is made up of 14 amino acids. CDR1 is KGHSH, CDR2 LQKENI, per germline. As DNA, the CDR3 is TGTGCCAGCTCACCACCGAGCTCCCCCTACGAGCAGTACTTC. Translated: CASSPPSSPYEQYF. Full variable domain (missing parts from reference TRBV18 and TRBJ2-7): NAGVMQNPRHLVRRRGQEARLRCSPMKGHSHVYWYRQLPEEGLKFMVYLQKENIIDESGMPKERFSAEFPKEGPSILRIQQVVRGDSAAYFCASSPPSSPYEQYFGPGTRLTVT.